Listed below are T cell receptor beta chains from one sample, sequenced in a study of tumor-infiltrating lymphocytes in oesophageal squamous cell carcinoma. TCRdb reprocessed the PCR reads via MiXCR and lists one record per CDR3 protein. The repertoire holds 13,000 or so distinct CDR3 sequences, with 50% to 60% as singletons. The sequencing input was esophageal tumor tissue. Every receptor here comes from a female donor with esophageal squamous cell carcinoma. Each CDR3 is given with its conserved first and last residue. Where a row states a size, it is once, few, many or the class of an expanded clone; other rows omit it.

j_call clone_size v_call cdr3_aa
NA NA TRBV7-6 CASSSTPTGNGETQYF
TRBJ2-7 NA TRBV5-1 CASSLVLAGGRQYF
TRBJ2-5 NA TRBV7-2 CASSLNPIFTGGPNEQYF
TRBJ2-7 medium-sized TRBV7-2 CASSFPGPQYEQYF
TRBJ2-6 once TRBV6-6 CASSYREVPYSGANVLTF
TRBJ1-1 many TRBV10-1 CASSVSPGPNTEAFF
NA NA TRBV10-3 CASRAGLQETQYF
TRBJ2-1 NA TRBV6-6 CASSRGGEQFF
NA NA TRBV7-4 CASSPPRALDTQYF
TRBJ2-3 NA TRBV5-4 CASSPGLITDTQYF
TRBJ1-4 once TRBV12-3/TRBV12-4 CASSQEEKLFF
NA NA TRBV15 CATSTEGQSYEQYF
NA NA TRBV7-6 CASSWLVSNEQFF
TRBJ2-1 many TRBV7-9 CASSRVGPQVHEQFF
TRBJ1-1 NA TRBV7-2 CASSSPGNAEAFF
TRBJ2-4 few TRBV20-1 CSARLTGTSNIQYF
TRBJ1-1 medium-sized TRBV6-6 CASSYFRDRVNTEAFF
NA NA TRBV7-3 CASSSQVAGASEQFF
TRBJ2-7 medium-sized TRBV7-2 CASSWRLASNHNEQYF
TRBJ2-5 few TRBV7-6 CASSSPRGGGKTQYF
TRBJ2-1 medium-sized TRBV5-1 CASSPQPGQGNNEQFF
TRBJ2-1 NA TRBV12-3/TRBV12-4 CASQRSGAGEQFF
TRBJ2-1 NA TRBV6-1 CASSEAQGSPYNEQFF
TRBJ2-4 NA TRBV7-9 CASSLQGGRAADIQYF
TRBJ2-5 many TRBV5-4 CASSLEGAQTQYF
TRBJ2-7 NA TRBV28 CATYGGTVAWEQYF
TRBJ2-5 NA TRBV7-6 CASSPEEARDIYNEQYF
TRBJ1-2 many TRBV7-9 CASSLDGTVYGYTF